This T cell receptor beta chain was obtained from a study of blood T cell repertoires in COVID-19. Study details: The study drew acute and convalescent COVID-19 samples from the United States, Italy and Spain. Nucleic acid was either cDNA or gDNA, and it came from T cells, B-cell-depleted T cells, or PBMCs.

Method: immunoSEQ multiplex PCR; TCRdb's copy keeps in-frame clones and lacks some. The table records some 64,000 clones, approximately 72% of them present only once. Between the trimmed V and J ends, which lost 1 base and 0 bases, there was a span of 7 bases. The CDR3 totals 16 residues. Germline lookup yields CDR1 SGHAT and CDR2 FQDESV (reference sequence). Enrolment of Seattle patients took place during active infection, and they were followed longitudinally. This receptor was taken from a woman between 65 and 79 years old with COVID-19, enrolled during active disease. The J gene is TRBJ2-6, the V gene TRBV11-1; D is unresolved. Sequenced input: peripheral blood. In DNA, the CDR3 is TGTGCCAGCAGCTTAGATTCCTTCTCTGGGGCCAACGTCCTGACTTTC. This translates into CASSLDSFSGANVLTF.